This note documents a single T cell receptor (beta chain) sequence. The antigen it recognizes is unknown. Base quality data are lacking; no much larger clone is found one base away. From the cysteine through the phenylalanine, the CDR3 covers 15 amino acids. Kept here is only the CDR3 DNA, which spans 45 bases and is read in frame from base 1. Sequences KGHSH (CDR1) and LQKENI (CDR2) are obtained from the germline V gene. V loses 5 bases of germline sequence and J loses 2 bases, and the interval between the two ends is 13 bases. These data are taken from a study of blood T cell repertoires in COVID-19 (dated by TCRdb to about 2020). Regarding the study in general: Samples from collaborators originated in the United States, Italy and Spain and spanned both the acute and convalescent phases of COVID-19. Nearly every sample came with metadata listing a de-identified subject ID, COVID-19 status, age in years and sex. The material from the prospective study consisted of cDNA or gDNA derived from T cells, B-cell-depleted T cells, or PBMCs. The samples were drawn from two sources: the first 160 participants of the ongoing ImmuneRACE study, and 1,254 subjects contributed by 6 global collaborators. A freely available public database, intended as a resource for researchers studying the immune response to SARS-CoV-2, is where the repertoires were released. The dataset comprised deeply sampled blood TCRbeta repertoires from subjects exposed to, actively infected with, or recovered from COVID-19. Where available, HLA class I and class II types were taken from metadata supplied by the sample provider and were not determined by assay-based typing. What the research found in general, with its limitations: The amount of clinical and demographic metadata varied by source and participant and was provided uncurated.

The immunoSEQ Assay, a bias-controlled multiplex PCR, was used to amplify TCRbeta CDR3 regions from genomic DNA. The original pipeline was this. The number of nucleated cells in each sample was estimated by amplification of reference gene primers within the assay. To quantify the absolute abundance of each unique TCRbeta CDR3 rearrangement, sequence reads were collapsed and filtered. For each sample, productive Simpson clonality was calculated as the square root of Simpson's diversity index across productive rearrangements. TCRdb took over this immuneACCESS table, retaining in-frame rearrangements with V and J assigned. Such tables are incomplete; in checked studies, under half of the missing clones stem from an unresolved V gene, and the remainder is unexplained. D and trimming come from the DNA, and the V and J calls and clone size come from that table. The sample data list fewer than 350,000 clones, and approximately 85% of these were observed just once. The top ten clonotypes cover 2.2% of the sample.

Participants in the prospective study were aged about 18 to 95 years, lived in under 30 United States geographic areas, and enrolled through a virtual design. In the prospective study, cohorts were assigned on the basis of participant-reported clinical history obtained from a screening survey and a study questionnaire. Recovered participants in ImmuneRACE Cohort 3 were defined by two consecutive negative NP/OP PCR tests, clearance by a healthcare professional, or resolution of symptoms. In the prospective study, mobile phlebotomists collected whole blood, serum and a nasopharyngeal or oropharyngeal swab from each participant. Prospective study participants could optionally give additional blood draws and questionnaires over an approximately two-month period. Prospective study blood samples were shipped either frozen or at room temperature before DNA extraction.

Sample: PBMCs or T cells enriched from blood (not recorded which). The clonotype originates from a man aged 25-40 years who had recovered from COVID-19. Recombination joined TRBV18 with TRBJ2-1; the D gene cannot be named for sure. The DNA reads TGTGCCAGCTCAAATAGTCCGGGTCCCTACAATGAGCAGTTCTTC. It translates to CASSNSPGPYNEQFF.